This T cell receptor beta chain appears in the sequencing data of a study of blood T cell repertoires in COVID-19. Turning to the study itself: The United States, Italy and Spain were the sources of the acute and convalescent COVID-19 samples.

Authors' analysis steps: Reference gene primer amplification gave estimated nucleated cell counts. Sequencing used immunoSEQ multiplex PCR; TCRdb keeps in-frame clones, though not all of them. The V and J calls and the clone size are those of that table, but D and trimming were determined from the DNA. The sample lists approximately 210,000 clones, 80% to 90% occurring once. The sequence was obtained from a human donor in a cohort sampled during active COVID-19. Source material: peripheral blood.

The CDR3 bases are TGCAGCGCCCTCACAGGAGACAACACTGAAGCTTTCTTT. It is translated as CSALTGDNTEAFF. The chain carries TRBV29-1 and TRBJ1-1; a possible D gene is TRBD1 (5 bases). Germline CDR1 is SQVTM and CDR2 is ANQGSEA. Trimming shortened V by 7 bases and J by 2 bases, and 14 bases separated the two germline ends. This CDR3 is 13 amino acids long.